The entry below describes one TCR beta chain. This sample also contains other DNA sequences that code for the same CDR3. This specimen belongs to a study of blood T cell repertoires in COVID-19. Across the whole study: The samples span acute and convalescent COVID-19 from the United States, Italy and Spain. In each case, the material was cDNA or gDNA derived from T cells, B-cell-depleted T cells, or PBMCs.

The authors' processing: Amplification with reference gene primers provided the estimates of nucleated cell counts. TCRdb's copy holds only in-frame clones and misses some; the assay was immunoSEQ multiplex PCR. V, J and clone size reflect that table, while D and trimming were determined from the DNA. The data show hundreds of thousands of clones, with 80% to 90% seen just once and 1.3% to 1.5% held by the top ten. CDR1 is LNHDA, CDR2 SQIVND, per germline (reference sequence). V shed 2 bases and J shed 2 bases, with 7 bases lying between them. The CDR3 has 14 residues. The chain uses TRBV19 and TRBJ1-5; TRBD1 is a possible D gene (5 bases). This clonotype was sampled from an older man with acute or convalescent COVID-19. Sequences were obtained from peripheral blood. CDR3 loop: CASSITGGNQPQHF. CDR3 DNA sequence: TGTGCCAGTAGTATAACAGGTGGCAATCAGCCCCAGCATTTT.